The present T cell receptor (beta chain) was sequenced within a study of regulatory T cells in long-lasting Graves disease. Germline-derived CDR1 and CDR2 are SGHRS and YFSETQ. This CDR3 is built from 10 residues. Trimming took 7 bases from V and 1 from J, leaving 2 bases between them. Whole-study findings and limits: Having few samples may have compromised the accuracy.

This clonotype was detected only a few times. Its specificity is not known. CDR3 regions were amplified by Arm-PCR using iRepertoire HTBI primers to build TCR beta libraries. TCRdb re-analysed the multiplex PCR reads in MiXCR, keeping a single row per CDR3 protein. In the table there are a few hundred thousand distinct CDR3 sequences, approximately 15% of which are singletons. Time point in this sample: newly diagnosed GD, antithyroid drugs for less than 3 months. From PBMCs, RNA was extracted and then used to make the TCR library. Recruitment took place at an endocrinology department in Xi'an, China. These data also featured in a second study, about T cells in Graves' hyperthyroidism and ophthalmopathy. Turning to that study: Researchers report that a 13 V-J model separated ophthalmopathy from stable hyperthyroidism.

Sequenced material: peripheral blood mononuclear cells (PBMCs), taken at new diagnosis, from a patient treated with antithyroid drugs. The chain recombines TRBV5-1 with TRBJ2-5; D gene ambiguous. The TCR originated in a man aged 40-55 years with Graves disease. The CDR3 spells CASLQETQYF. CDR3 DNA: TGCGCCAGCCTCCAAGAGACCCAGTACTTC. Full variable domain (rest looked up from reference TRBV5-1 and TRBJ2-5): KAGVTQTPRYLIKTRGQQVTLSCSPISGHRSVSWYQQTPGQGLQFLFEYFSETQRNKGNFPGRFSGRQFSNSRSEMNVSTLELGDSALYLCASLQETQYFGPGTRLLVL.